The present TCR beta chain was sequenced within a study of beta chain features in type 1 diabetes. Study observations and caveats: Researchers could not determine here whether HLA type influences TCRB rearrangement.

With regard to this clone: Its antigen is not known.

Expressed TCRB transcripts got sequenced, as all isolated RNA was reverse transcribed. Only in-frame clones appear in the TCRdb table, and some are missing; sequencing was by immunoSEQ multiplex PCR. The sample has 900,000 or so clones, roughly 16% seen once. Using CD45RO/CCR7/CD25/CD127/CD95/CD27, CD4+ naive, central memory, regulatory and stem cell-like memory cells were sorted. Each population that was sorted was more than 98% pure. The clonotype comes from a woman between 18 and 30 years old in good health. The sequenced sample consisted of naive CD4+ T cells from blood.

The CDR3 spells CASSRGSRSYNEQFF. The CDR3 nucleotides read TGTGCCAGCAGCCGCGGGAGTAGGTCCTACAATGAGCAGTTCTTC. This chain uses TRBV6-5 with TRBJ2-1, with 7 bases identical to TRBD2. This CDR3 spans 15 amino acids. Germline assignment: CDR1 MNHEY and CDR2 SVGAGI. The ends lost 6 bases at V and 1 base at J; junction bases unmatched: 6.